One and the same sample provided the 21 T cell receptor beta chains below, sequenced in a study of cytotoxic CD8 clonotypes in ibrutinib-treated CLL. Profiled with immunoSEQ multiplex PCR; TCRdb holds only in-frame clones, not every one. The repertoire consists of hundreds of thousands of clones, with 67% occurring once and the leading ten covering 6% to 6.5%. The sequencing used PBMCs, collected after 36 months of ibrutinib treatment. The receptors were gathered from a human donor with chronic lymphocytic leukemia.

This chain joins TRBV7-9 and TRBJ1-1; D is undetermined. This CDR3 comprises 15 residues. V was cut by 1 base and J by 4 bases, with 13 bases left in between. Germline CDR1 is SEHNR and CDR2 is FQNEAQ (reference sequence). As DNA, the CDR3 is TGTGCCAGCAGCTTAGTTCCAGCCCGGGCCACTGAAGCTTTCTTT. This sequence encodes CASSLVPARATEAFF.

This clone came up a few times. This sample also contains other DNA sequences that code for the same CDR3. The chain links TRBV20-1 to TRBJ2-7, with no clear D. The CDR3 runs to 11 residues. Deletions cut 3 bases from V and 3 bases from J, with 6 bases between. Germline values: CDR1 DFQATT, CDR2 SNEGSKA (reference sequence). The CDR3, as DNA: TGCAGTGCTAGGACGGGCTACGAGCAGTACTTC. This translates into CSARTGYEQYF.

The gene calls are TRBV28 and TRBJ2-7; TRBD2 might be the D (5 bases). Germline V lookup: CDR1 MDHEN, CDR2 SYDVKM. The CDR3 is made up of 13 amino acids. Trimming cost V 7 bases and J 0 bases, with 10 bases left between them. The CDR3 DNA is TGTGCCAGCAACCAGGACTCCTCCTACGAGCAGTACTTC. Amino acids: CASNQDSSYEQYF. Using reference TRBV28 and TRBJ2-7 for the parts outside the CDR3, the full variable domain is DVKVTQSSRYLVKRTGEKVFLECVQDMDHENMFWYRQDPGLGLRLIYFSYDVKMKEKGDIPEGYSVSREKKERFSLILESASTNQTSMYLCASNQDSSYEQYFGPGTRLTVT.

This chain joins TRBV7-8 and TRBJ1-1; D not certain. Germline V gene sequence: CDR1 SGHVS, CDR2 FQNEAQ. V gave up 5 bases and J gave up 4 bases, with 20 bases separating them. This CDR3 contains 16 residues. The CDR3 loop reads CASSPSGGWGVTEAFF. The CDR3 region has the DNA TGTGCCAGCAGCCCTAGCGGAGGGTGGGGAGTCACTGAAGCTTTCTTT.

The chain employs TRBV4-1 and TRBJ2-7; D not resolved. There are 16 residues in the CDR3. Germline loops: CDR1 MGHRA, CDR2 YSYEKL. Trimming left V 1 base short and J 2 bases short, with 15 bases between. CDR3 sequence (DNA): TGCGCCAGCAGCCAAGGACCTGGCAGGCGAACCTACGAGCAGTACTTC. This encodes CASSQGPGRRTYEQYF.

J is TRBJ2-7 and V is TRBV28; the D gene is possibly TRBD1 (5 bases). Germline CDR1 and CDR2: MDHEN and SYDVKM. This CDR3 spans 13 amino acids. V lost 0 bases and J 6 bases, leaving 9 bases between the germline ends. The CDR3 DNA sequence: TGTGCCAGCAGTTTATGGCAGGGTGGCGAGCAGTACTTC. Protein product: CASSLWQGGEQYF.

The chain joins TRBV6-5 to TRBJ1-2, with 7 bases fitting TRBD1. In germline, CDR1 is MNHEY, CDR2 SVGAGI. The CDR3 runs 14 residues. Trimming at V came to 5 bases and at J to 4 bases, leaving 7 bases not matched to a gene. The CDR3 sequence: CASSAISGGYGYTF. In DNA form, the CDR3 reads TGTGCCAGCAGTGCCATTTCAGGGGGCTATGGCTACACCTTC.

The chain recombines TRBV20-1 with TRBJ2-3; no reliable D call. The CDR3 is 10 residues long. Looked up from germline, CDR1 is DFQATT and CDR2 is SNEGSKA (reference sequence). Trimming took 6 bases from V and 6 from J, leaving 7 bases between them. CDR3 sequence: CSATWDTQYF. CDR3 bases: TGCAGTGCCACATGGGATACGCAGTATTTT.

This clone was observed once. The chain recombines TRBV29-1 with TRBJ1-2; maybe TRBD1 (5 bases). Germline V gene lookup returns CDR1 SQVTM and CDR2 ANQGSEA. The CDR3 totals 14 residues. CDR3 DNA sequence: TGCAGGGAAGGTGCTGGGACGATGGGCTATGGCTACACCTTC. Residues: CREGAGTMGYGYTF.

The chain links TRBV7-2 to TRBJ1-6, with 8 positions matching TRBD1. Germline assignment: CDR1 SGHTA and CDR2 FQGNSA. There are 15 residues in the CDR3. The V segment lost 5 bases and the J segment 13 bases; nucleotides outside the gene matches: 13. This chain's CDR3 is CASSTWDRLEIPLHF. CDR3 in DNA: TGTGCCAGCAGCACCTGGGACAGGCTAGAAATCCCCCTCCACTTT.

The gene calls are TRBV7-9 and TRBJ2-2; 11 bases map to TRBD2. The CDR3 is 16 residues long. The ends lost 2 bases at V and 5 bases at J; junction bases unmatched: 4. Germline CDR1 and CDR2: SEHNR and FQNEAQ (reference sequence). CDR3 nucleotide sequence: TGTGCCAGCAGCTTAAGGCTAGCGGGAGGAACCGGGGAGCTGTTTTTT. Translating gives CASSLRLAGGTGELFF.

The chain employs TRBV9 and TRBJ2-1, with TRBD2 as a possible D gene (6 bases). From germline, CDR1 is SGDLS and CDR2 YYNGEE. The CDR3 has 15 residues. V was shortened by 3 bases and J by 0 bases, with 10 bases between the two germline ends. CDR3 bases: TGTGCCAGCAGCGAGTCCGGGGGCTCCTACAATGAGCAGTTCTTC. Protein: CASSESGGSYNEQFF.

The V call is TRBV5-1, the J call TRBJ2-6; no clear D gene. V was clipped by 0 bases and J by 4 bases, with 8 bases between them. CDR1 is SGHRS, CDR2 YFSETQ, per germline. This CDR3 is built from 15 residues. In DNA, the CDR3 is TGCGCCAGCAGCTTGGACGGGCACGGGGCCAACGTCCTGACTTTC. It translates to CASSLDGHGANVLTF.

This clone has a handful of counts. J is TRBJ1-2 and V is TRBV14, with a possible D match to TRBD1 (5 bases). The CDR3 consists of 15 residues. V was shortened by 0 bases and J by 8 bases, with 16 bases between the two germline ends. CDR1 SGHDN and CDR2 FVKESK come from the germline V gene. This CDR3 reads CASSQDIGQGLGYTF. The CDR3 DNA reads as TGTGCCAGCAGCCAAGACATCGGGCAGGGTCTAGGCTACACCTTC.

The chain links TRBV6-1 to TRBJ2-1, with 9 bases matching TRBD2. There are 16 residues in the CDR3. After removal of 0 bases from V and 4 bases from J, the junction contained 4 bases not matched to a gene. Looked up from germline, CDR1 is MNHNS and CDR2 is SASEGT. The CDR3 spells CASSEAGSGGYNEQFF. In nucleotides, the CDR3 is TGTGCCAGCAGTGAAGCGGGCAGCGGGGGGTACAATGAGCAGTTCTTC.

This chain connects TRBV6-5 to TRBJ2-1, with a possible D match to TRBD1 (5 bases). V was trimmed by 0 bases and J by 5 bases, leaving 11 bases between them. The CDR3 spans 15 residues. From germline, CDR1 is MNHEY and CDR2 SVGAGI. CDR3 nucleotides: TGTGCCAGCAGTTACTCTTTAGGGGCCCACAATGAGCAGTTCTTC. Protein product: CASSYSLGAHNEQFF.

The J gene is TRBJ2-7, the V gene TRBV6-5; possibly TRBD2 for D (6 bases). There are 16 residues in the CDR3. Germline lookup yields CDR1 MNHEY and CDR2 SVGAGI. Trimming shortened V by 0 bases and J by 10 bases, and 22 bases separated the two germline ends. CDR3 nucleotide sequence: TGTGCCAGCAGTTACTCCATACAACGAACGGGACTCCCACAGTACTTC. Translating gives CASSYSIQRTGLPQYF.

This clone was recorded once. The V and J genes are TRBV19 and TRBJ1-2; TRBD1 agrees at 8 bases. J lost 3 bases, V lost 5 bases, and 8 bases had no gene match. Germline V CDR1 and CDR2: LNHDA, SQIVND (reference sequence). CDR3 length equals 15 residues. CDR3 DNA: TGTGCCAGTAGTCCCGGACAGGGAGCAGACTATGGCTACACCTTC. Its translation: CASSPGQGADYGYTF.

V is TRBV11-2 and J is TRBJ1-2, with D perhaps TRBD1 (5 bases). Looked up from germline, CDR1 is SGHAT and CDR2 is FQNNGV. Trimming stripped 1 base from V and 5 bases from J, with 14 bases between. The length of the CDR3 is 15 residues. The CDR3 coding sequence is TGTGCCAGCAGCTTAGGAGTGGGACGGCCTTATGGCTACACCTTC. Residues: CASSLGVGRPYGYTF.

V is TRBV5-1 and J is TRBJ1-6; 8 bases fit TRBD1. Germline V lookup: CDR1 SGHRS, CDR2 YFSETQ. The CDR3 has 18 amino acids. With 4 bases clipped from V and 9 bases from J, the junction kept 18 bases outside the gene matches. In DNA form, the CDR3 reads TGCGCCAGCAGCCGAAGCGTGGGGCAGGGGGCTATTAGTTCACCCCTCCACTTT. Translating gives CASSRSVGQGAISSPLHF.

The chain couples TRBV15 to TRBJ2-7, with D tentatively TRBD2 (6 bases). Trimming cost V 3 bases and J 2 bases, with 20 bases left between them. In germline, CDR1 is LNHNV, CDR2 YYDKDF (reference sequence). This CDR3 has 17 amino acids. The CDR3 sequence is CATSSPSTGGSPYEQYF. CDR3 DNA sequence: TGTGCCACCAGCAGCCCGAGCACAGGAGGGTCCCCCTACGAGCAGTACTTC.